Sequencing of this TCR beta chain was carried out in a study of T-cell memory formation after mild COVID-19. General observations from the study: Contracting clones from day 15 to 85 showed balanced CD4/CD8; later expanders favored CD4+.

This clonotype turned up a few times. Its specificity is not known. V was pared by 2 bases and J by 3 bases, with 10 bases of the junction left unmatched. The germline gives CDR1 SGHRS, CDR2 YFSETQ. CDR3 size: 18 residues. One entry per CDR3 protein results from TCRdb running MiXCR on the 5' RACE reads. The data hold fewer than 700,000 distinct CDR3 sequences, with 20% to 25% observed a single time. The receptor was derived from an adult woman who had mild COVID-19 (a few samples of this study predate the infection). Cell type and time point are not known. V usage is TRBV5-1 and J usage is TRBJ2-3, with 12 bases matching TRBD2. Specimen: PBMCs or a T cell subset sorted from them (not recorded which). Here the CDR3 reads CASSFRTSGNVKTDTQYF. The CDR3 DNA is TGCGCCAGCAGCTTCCGGACTAGCGGGAACGTGAAGACAGATACGCAGTATTTT. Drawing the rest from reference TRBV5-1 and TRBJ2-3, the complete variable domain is KAGVTQTPRYLIKTRGQQVTLSCSPISGHRSVSWYQQTPGQGLQFLFEYFSETQRNKGNFPGRFSGRQFSNSRSEMNVSTLELGDSALYLCASSFRTSGNVKTDTQYFGPGTRLTVL.